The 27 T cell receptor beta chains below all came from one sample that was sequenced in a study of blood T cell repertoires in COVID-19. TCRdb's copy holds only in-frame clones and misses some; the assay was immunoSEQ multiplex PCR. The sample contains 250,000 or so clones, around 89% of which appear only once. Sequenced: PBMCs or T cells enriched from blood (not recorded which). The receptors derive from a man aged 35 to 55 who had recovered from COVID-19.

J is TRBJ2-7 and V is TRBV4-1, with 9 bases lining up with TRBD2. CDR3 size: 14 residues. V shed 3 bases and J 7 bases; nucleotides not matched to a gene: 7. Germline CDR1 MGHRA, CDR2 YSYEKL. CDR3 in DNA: TGCGCCAGCAGCCAGCGGGGGGGCGCGGGAGAGCAGTACTTC. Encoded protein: CASSQRGGAGEQYF.

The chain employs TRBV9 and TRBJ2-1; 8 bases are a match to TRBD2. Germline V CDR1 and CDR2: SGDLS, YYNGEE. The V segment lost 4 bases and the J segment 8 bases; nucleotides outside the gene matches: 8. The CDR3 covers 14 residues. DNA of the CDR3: TGTGCCAGCAGCACCCCAGGACTAGCCTATGAGCAGTTCTTC. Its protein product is CASSTPGLAYEQFF.

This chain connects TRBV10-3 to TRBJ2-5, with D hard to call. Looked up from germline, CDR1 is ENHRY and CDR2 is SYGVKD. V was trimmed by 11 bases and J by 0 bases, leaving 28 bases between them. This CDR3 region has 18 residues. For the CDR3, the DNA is TGTGCCCTCACGACTTGGTTAGTGGGTCTCGGGTACCAAGAGACCCAGTACTTC. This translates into CALTTWLVGLGYQETQYF.

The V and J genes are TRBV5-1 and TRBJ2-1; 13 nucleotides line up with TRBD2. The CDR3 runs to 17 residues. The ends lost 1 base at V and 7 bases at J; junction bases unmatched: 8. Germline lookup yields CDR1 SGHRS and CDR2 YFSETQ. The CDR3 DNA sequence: TGCGCCAGCAGCTTGACGGGACTAGCGGGGTTCGGTAATGAGCAGTTCTTC. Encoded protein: CASSLTGLAGFGNEQFF.

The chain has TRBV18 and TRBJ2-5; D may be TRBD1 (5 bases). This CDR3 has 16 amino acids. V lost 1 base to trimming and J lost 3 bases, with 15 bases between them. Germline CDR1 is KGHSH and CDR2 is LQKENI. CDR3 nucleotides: TGTGCCAGCTCACCACTTGGGGCCGTCCAAAAAGAGACCCAGTACTTC. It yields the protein CASSPLGAVQKETQYF.

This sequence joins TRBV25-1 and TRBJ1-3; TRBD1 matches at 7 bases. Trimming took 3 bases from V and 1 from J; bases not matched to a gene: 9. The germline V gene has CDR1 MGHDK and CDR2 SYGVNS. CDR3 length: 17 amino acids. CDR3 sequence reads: CASSDPRQGVSGNTIYF. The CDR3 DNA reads TGTGCCAGCAGTGACCCTAGACAGGGCGTATCTGGAAACACCATATATTTT.

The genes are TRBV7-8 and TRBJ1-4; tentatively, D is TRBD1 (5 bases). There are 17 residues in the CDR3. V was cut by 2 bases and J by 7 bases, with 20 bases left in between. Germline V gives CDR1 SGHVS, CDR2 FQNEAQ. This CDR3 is CASSLTIIGGRTEKLFF. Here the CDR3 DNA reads TGTGCCAGCAGCTTAACGATAATTGGGGGGAGGACTGAAAAACTGTTTTTT.

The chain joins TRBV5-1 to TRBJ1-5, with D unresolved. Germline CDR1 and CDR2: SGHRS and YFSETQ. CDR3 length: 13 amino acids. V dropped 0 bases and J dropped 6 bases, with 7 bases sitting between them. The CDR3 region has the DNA TGCGCCAGCAGCTTGGATGCAGGTCAGCCCCAGCATTTT. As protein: CASSLDAGQPQHF. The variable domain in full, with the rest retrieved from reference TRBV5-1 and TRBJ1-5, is KAGVTQTPRYLIKTRGQQVTLSCSPISGHRSVSWYQQTPGQGLQFLFEYFSETQRNKGNFPGRFSGRQFSNSRSEMNVSTLELGDSALYLCASSLDAGQPQHFGDGTRLSIL.

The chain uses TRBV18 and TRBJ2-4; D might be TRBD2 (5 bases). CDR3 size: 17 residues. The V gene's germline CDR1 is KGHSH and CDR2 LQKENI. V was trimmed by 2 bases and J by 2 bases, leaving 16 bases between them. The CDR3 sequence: CASSPGEERMTKNIQYF. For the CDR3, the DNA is TGTGCCAGCTCACCAGGGGAAGAGCGGATGACCAAAAACATTCAGTACTTC. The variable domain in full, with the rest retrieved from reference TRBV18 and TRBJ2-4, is NAGVMQNPRHLVRRRGQEARLRCSPMKGHSHVYWYRQLPEEGLKFMVYLQKENIIDESGMPKERFSAEFPKEGPSILRIQQVVRGDSAAYFCASSPGEERMTKNIQYFGAGTRLSVL.

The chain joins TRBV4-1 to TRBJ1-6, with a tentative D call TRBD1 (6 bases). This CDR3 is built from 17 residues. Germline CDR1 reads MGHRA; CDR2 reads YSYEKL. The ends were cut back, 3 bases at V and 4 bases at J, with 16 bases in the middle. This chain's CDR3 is CASSQDLQGSYNSPLHF. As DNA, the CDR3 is TGCGCCAGCAGCCAGGACCTTCAGGGGTCTTATAATTCACCCCTCCACTTT.

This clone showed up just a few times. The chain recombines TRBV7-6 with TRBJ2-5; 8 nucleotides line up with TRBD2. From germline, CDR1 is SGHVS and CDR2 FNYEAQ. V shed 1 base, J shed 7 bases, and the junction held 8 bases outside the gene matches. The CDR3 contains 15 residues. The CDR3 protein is CASSLEGLGRGTQYF. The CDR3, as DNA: TGTGCCAGCAGCTTAGAGGGACTAGGAAGGGGGACCCAGTACTTC. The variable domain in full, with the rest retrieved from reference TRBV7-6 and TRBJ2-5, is GAGVSQSPRYKVTKRGQDVALRCDPISGHVSLYWYRQALGQGPEFLTYFNYEAQQDKSGLPNDRFSAERPEGSISTLTIQRTEQRDSAMYRCASSLEGLGRGTQYFGPGTRLLVL.

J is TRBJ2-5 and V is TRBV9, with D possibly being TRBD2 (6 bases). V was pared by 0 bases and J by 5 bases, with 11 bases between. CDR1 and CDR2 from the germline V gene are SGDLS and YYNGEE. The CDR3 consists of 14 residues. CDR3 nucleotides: TGTGCCAGCAGCGTAGGGGGGGTAGAGGAGACCCAGTACTTC. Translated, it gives CASSVGGVEETQYF.

CDR3 DNA sequence: TGTGCCAGCAGCTTCCGGACAGGGGATTTATACAATGAGCAGTTCTTC. The encoded protein is CASSFRTGDLYNEQFF. The chain is built from TRBV11-3 and TRBJ2-1; TRBD1 matches 9 bases. Germline CDR1 SGHNT, CDR2 YENEEA. With V trimmed by 3 bases and J by 4 bases, 7 bases remained unmatched. This CDR3 has 16 residues.

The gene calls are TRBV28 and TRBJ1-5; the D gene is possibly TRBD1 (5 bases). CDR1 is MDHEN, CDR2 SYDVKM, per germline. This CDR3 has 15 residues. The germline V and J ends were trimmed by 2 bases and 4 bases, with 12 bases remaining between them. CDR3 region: CASSLMAPGNQPQHF. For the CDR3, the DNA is TGTGCCAGCAGTTTAATGGCGCCAGGGAATCAGCCCCAGCATTTT.

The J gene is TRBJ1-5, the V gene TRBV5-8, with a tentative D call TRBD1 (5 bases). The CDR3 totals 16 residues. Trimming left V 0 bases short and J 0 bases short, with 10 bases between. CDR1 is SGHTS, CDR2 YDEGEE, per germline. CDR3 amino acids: CASSLGQIYSNQPQHF. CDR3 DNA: TGTGCCAGCAGCTTGGGACAGATCTATAGCAATCAGCCCCAGCATTTT.

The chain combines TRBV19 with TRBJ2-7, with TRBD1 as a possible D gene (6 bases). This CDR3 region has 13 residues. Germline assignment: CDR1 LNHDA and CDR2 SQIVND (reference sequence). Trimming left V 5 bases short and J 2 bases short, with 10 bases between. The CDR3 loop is CASSFRDTYEQYF. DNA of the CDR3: TGTGCCAGTAGTTTCCGGGACACCTACGAGCAGTACTTC.

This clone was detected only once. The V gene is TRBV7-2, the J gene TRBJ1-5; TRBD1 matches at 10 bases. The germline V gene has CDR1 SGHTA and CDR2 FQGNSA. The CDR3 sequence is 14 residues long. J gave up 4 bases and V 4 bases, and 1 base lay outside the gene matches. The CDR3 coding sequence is TGTGCCAGCAGCTCGGACAGGGGGAATCAGCCCCAGCATTTT. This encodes CASSSDRGNQPQHF. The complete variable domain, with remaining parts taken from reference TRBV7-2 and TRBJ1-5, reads GAGVSQSPSNKVTEKGKDVELRCDPISGHTALYWYRQSLGQGLEFLIYFQGNSAPDKSGLPSDRFSAERTGGSVSTLTIQRTQQEDSAVYLCASSSDRGNQPQHFGDGTRLSIL.

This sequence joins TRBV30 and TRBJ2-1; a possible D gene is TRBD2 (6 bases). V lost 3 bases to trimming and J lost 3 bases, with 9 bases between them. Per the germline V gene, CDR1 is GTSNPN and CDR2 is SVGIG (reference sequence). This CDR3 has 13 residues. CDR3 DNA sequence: TGTGCCTGGAGGGCGGGAAACTACAATGAGCAGTTCTTC. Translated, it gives CAWRAGNYNEQFF. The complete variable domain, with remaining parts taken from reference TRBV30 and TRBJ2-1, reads SQTIHQWPATLVQPVGSPLSLECTVEGTSNPNLYWYRQAAGRGLQLLFYSVGIGQISSEVPQNLSASRPQDRQFILSSKKLLLSDSGFYLCAWRAGNYNEQFFGPGTRLTVL.

The CDR3 DNA sequence: TGTGCCAGCAGCTTAGAAGCTGTTTACCCAAGAATTGAGCGAACCTATGGCTACACCTTC. Translation gives CASSLEAVYPRIERTYGYTF. The chain is built from TRBV11-2 and TRBJ1-2; D is ambiguous. Deletions cut 0 bases from V and 4 bases from J, with 27 bases between. Germline CDR1 SGHAT, CDR2 FQNNGV. The length of the CDR3 is 20 residues.

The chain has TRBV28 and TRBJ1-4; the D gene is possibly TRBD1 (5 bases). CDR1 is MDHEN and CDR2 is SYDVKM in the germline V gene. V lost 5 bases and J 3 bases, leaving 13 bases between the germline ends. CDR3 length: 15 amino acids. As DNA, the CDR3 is TGTGCCAGCAGTGCCAGGGTTAGGGCTAATGAAAAACTGTTTTTT. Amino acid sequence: CASSARVRANEKLFF.

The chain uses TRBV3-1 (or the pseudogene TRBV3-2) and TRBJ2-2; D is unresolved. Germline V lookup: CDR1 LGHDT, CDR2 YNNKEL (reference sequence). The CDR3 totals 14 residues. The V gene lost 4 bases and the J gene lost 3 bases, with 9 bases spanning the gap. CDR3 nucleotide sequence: TGTGCCAGCAGCCCCGACACTTACACCGGGGAGCTGTTTTTT. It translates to CASSPDTYTGELFF.

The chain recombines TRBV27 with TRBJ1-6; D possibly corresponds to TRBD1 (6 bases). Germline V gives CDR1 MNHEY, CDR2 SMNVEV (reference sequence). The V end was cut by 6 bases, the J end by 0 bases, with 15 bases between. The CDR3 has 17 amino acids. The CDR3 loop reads CASRKDRPNSYNSPLHF. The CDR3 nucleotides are TGTGCCAGCAGGAAGGACAGACCTAACTCCTATAATTCACCCCTCCACTTT.

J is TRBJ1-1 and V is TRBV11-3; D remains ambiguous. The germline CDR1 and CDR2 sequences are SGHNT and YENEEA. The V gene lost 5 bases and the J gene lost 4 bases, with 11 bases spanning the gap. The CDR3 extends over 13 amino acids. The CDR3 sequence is CASSPSRPTEAFF. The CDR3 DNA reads TGTGCCAGCAGCCCCTCCCGTCCCACTGAAGCTTTCTTT.

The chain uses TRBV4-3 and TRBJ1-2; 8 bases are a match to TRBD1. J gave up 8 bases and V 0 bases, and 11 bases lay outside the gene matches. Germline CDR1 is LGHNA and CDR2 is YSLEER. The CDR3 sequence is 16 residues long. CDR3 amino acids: CASSQDLGQGAGGYTF. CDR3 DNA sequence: TGCGCCAGCAGCCAAGATCTGGGGCAGGGGGCCGGGGGCTACACCTTC.

This CDR3 is CASRTQGGGYTF. In DNA, the CDR3 is TGTGCCAGCAGGACTCAGGGAGGTGGCTACACCTTC. This chain links TRBV6-4 with TRBJ1-2; weak D call: TRBD1 (5 bases). The V and J ends lost 6 bases and 7 bases respectively, with 12 bases between them. Germline V gene data show CDR1 as MRHNA and CDR2 as SNTAGT. The length of the CDR3 is 12 residues.

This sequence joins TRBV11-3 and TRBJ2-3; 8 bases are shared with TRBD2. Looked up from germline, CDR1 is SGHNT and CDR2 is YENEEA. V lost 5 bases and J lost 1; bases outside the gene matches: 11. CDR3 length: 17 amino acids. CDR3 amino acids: CASSPRTFGGGTDTQYF. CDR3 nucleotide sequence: TGTGCCAGCAGCCCTCGGACTTTCGGGGGGGGCACAGATACGCAGTATTTT.

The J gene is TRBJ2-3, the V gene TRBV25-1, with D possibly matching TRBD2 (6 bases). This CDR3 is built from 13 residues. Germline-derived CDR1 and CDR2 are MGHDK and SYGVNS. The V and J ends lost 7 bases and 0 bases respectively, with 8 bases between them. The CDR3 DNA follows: TGTGCCAGCACCGGAGGGAGCACAGATACGCAGTATTTT. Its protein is CASTGGSTDTQYF. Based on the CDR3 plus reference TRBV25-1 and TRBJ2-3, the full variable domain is EADIYQTPRYLVIGTGKKITLECSQTMGHDKMYWYQQDPGMELHLIHYSYGVNSTEKGDLSSESTVSRIRTEHFPLTLESARPSHTSQYLCASTGGSTDTQYFGPGTRLTVL.